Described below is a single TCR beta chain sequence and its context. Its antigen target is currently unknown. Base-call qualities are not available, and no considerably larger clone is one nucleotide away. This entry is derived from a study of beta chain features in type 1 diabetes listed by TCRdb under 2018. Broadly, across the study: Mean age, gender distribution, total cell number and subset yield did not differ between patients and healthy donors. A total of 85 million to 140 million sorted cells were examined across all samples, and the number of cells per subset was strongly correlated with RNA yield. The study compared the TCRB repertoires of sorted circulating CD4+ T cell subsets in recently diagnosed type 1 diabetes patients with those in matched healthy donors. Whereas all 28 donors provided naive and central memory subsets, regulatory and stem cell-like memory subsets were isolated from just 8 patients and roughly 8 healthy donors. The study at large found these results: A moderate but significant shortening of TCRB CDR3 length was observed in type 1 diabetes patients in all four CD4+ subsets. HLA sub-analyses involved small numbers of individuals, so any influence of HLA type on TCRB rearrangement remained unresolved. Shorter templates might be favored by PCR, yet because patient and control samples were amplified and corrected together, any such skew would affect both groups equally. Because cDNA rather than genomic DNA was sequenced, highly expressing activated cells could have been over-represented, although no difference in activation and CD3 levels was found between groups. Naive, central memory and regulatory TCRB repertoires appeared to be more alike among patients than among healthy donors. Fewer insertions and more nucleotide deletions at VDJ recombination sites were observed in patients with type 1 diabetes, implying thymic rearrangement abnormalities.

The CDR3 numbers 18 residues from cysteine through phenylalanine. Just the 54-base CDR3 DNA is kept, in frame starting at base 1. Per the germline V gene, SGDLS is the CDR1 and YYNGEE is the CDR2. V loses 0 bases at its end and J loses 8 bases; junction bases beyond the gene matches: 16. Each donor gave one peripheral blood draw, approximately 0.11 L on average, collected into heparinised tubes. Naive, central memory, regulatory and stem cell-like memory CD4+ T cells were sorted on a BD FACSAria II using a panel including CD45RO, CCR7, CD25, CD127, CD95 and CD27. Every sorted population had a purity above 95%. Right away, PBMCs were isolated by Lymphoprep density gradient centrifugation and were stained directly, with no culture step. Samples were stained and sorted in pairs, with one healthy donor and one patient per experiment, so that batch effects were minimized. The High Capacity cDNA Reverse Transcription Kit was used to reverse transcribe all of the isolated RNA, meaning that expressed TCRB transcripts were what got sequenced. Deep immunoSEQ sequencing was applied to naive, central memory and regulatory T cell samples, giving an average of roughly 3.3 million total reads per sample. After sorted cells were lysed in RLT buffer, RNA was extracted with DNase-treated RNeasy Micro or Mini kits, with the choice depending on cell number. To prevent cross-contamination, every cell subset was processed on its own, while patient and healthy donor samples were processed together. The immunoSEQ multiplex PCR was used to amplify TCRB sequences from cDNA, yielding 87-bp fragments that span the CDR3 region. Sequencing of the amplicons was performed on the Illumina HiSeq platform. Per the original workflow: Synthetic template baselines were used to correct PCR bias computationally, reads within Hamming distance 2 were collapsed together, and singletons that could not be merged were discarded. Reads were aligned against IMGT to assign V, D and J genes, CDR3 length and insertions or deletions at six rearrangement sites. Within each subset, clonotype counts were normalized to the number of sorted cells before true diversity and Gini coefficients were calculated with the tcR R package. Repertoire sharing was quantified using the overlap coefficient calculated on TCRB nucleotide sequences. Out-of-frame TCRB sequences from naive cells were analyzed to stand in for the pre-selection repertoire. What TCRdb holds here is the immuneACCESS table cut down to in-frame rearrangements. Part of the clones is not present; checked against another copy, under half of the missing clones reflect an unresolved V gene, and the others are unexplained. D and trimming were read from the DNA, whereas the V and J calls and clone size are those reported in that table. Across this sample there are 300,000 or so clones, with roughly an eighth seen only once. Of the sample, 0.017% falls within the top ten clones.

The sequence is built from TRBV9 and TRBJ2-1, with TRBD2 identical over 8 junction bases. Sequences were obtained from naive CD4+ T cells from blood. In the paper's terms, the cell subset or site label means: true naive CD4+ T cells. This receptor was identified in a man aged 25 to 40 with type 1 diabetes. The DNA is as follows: TGTGCCAGCAGCGTAGTATCGAGTGGTAGCGGGATATGGGATGAGCAGTTCTTC. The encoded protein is CASSVVSSGSGIWDEQFF.